The 32 T cell receptor beta chains listed next were all sequenced from one sample in a study of OX40 agonist ivuxolimab in advanced cancers. Produced via immunoSEQ multiplex PCR; TCRdb's table is partial and in-frame only. The table lists some 96,000 clones, more than 85% of them singletons. The material sequenced was CD4+ or CD8+ T cells sorted from blood, taken in a trial of the OX40 agonist ivuxolimab. The source of these receptors is an adult with an advanced solid tumor such as melanoma, head and neck, liver or kidney cancer.

The rearrangement joins TRBV9 to TRBJ2-5; TRBD2 might be the D (6 bases). In germline, CDR1 is SGDLS, CDR2 YYNGEE. This CDR3 contains 14 residues. The V end lost 0 bases, the J end lost 4 bases, and 10 bases lay between the germline ends. CDR3 sequence: CASSVAGVGETQYF. The CDR3 coding sequence is TGTGCCAGCAGCGTAGCGGGAGTCGGAGAGACCCAGTACTTC.

This chain connects TRBV4-3 to TRBJ2-5; perhaps D is TRBD1 or TRBD2 (5 bases each). Per germline, CDR1 LGHNA and CDR2 YSLEER. Trimming removed 0 bases at V and 2 bases at J, with 10 bases between. The CDR3 runs to 15 residues. The CDR3 nucleotides are TGCGCCAGCAGCCAAGATGTTTGGGGGCAAGAGACCCAGTACTTC. As protein: CASSQDVWGQETQYF.

V and J are TRBV6-5 and TRBJ2-2; D unresolved. The germline V gene encodes CDR1 MNHEY and CDR2 SVGAGI. The CDR3 totals 15 residues. The ends were cut back, 5 bases at V and 1 base at J, with 11 bases in the middle. The CDR3 bases are TGTGCCAGCAGTCCCGGTTGGGGGAACACCGGGGAGCTGTTTTTT. This sequence encodes CASSPGWGNTGELFF.

The chain joins TRBV5-6 to TRBJ2-7, with TRBD2 identical over 7 bases. Germline V CDR1 and CDR2: SGHDT, YYEEEE. The V segment lost 2 bases and the J segment 3 bases; nucleotides outside the gene matches: 11. The CDR3 contains 16 residues. CDR3 nucleotide sequence: TGTGCCAGCAGCTTAAACCGGGACTATATAAACTACGAGCAGTACTTC. This sequence encodes CASSLNRDYINYEQYF.

The chain has TRBV5-1 and TRBJ2-7, with 14 positions matching TRBD2. The CDR3 is made up of 15 amino acids. Germline V gene lookup returns CDR1 SGHRS and CDR2 YFSETQ. V lost 4 bases and J lost 2; bases outside the gene matches: 2. DNA of the CDR3: TGCGCCAGCAGCACGGGACTAGCGGGAGCCTACGAGCAGTACTTC. This translates into CASSTGLAGAYEQYF. The full variable domain, rest sourced from reference TRBV5-1 and TRBJ2-7, is KAGVTQTPRYLIKTRGQQVTLSCSPISGHRSVSWYQQTPGQGLQFLFEYFSETQRNKGNFPGRFSGRQFSNSRSEMNVSTLELGDSALYLCASSTGLAGAYEQYFGPGTRLTVT.

In DNA, the CDR3 is TGTGCCAGCAGTATAGCGACAGCCTCAGGGGGAAACACCATATATTTT. It is translated as CASSIATASGGNTIYF. This chain links TRBV28 with TRBJ1-3, with D perhaps matching TRBD1 (5 bases). Trimming pared 5 bases from V and 4 bases from J, leaving 18 bases between. In germline, CDR1 is MDHEN, CDR2 SYDVKM. The CDR3 extends over 16 amino acids. Variable domain in full (rest from reference TRBV28 and TRBJ1-3): DVKVTQSSRYLVKRTGEKVFLECVQDMDHENMFWYRQDPGLGLRLIYFSYDVKMKEKGDIPEGYSVSREKKERFSLILESASTNQTSMYLCASSIATASGGNTIYFGEGSWLTVV.

The gene calls are TRBV11-2 and TRBJ2-1; 8 nucleotides align to TRBD2. V shed 5 bases, J shed 8 bases, and the junction held 5 bases outside the gene matches. The CDR3 has 13 residues. Germline-derived CDR1 and CDR2 are SGHAT and FQNNGV. CDR3 nucleotides: TGTGCCAGCAGCCCCGGGAGGGGGTATGAGCAGTTCTTC. This sequence encodes CASSPGRGYEQFF.

The chain employs TRBV5-5 and TRBJ2-7; 14 positions match TRBD2. Trimming cost V 1 base and J 0 bases; bases outside gene matches: 6. This CDR3 contains 18 residues. Germline assignment: CDR1 SGHKS and CDR2 YYEKEE (reference sequence). The CDR3 DNA reads as TGTGCCAGCAGCTTGCGACTAGCGGGAGGGTCGGGCTCCTACGAGCAGTACTTC. It encodes CASSLRLAGGSGSYEQYF.

V usage is TRBV6-6 and J usage is TRBJ1-1; D remains ambiguous. The CDR3 totals 13 residues. Germline V gene lookup returns CDR1 MNHNY and CDR2 SVGAGI (reference sequence). Trimming took off 0 bases at V and 10 bases at J, with 12 bases between the two ends. The CDR3 loop is CASSYSAPDGAFF. The CDR3 region has the DNA TGTGCCAGCAGTTACTCAGCTCCGGATGGAGCTTTCTTT.

The chain employs TRBV6-5 and TRBJ2-6, with 7 bases that match TRBD1. CDR1 and CDR2 from the germline V gene are MNHEY and SVGAGI. V dropped 6 bases and J dropped 2; count of bases not matched to a gene: 4. The CDR3 has 15 residues. This chain's CDR3 is CASRIDRAGANVLTF. The CDR3 DNA is TGTGCCAGCAGAATCGACAGGGCTGGGGCCAACGTCCTGACTTTC.

The gene calls are TRBV7-2 and TRBJ2-7, with D hard to call. This CDR3 contains 17 residues. V lost 1 base, J lost 1 base, and 17 bases lay in between. Germline V gene data show CDR1 as SGHTA and CDR2 as FQGNSA. Here the CDR3 DNA reads TGTGCCAGCAGCTTAGTTCAGCCCCTTTTGGGGTCCTACGAGCAGTACTTC. Amino acid sequence: CASSLVQPLLGSYEQYF.

This chain joins TRBV14 and TRBJ2-7; 9 nucleotides align to TRBD1. This CDR3 is built from 15 residues. Germline values: CDR1 SGHDN, CDR2 FVKESK. V was clipped by 2 bases and J by 1 base; unmatched bases: 3. The CDR3 region is CASSQSGTGSYEQYF. The CDR3 DNA reads as TGTGCCAGCAGCCAATCCGGGACAGGGTCCTACGAGCAGTACTTC.

This clone has just one count. The chain uses TRBV6-5 and TRBJ1-5; 8 bases align to TRBD1. With V trimmed by 5 bases and J by 0 bases, 3 bases remained unmatched. Per the germline V gene, CDR1 is MNHEY and CDR2 is SVGAGI. This CDR3 contains 15 residues. CDR3 amino acids: CASSVDRGSNQPQHF. Here the CDR3 DNA reads TGTGCCAGCAGTGTCGACAGGGGTAGCAATCAGCCCCAGCATTTT.

The chain recombines TRBV7-2 with TRBJ2-7, with D possibly matching TRBD2 (6 bases). Between the trimmed V and J ends, which lost 1 base and 3 bases, there was a span of 16 bases. Germline values: CDR1 SGHTA, CDR2 FQGNSA. This CDR3 comprises 16 residues. DNA of the CDR3: TGTGCCAGCAGCTTAGTGTCTCGGGGCGGGATCTACGAGCAGTACTTC. As protein: CASSLVSRGGIYEQYF.

The chain has TRBV28 and TRBJ2-3; possibly TRBD2 for D (5 bases). Germline assignment: CDR1 MDHEN and CDR2 SYDVKM. Trimming took 7 bases from V and 2 from J, leaving 7 bases between them. The CDR3 is 12 residues long. This CDR3 reads CASIGITDTQYF. The CDR3 DNA follows: TGTGCCAGCATCGGGATCACAGATACGCAGTATTTT. Filled out from reference TRBV28 and TRBJ2-3, the complete variable domain reads DVKVTQSSRYLVKRTGEKVFLECVQDMDHENMFWYRQDPGLGLRLIYFSYDVKMKEKGDIPEGYSVSREKKERFSLILESASTNQTSMYLCASIGITDTQYFGPGTRLTVL.

The CDR3 DNA sequence: TGTGCCAGCAGCTTAAGGGCTACTGCCAATCAGCCCCAGCATTTT. Translating gives CASSLRATANQPQHF. The V call is TRBV11-2, the J call TRBJ1-5; D is unresolved. The V gene lost 2 bases and the J gene lost 3 bases, with 11 bases spanning the gap. CDR1 and CDR2 (germline): SGHAT, FQNNGV. The CDR3 length is 15 residues.

V is TRBV28 and J is TRBJ2-2; 7 positions match TRBD1. Germline V gives CDR1 MDHEN, CDR2 SYDVKM. The ends lost 6 bases at V and 0 bases at J; junction bases unmatched: 7. CDR3 length: 16 amino acids. Here the CDR3 DNA reads TGTGCCAGCAGCTCTCTCGGGACAGCGAACACCGGGGAGCTGTTTTTT. It yields the protein CASSSLGTANTGELFF. Using reference TRBV28 and TRBJ2-2 for the parts outside the CDR3, the full variable domain is DVKVTQSSRYLVKRTGEKVFLECVQDMDHENMFWYRQDPGLGLRLIYFSYDVKMKEKGDIPEGYSVSREKKERFSLILESASTNQTSMYLCASSSLGTANTGELFFGEGSRLTVL.

The rearrangement links TRBV5-4 to TRBJ2-6; D not resolved. Germline CDR1 and CDR2: SGHNT and YYREEE (reference sequence). V was trimmed by 4 bases and J by 0 bases, leaving 11 bases between them. The CDR3 has 16 amino acids. The CDR3 DNA reads TGTGCCAGCAGCGCCACCCCGGTCTCTGGGGCCAACGTCCTGACTTTC. The encoded protein is CASSATPVSGANVLTF.

The chain's CDR3 is CASLLMDRATEAFF. The CDR3 bases are TGTGCCAGCTTACTTATGGACAGGGCCACTGAAGCTTTCTTT. This chain connects TRBV18 to TRBJ1-1; 8 positions agree with TRBD1. The CDR3 length is 14 residues. The junction had 8 bases not matched to a gene; V was cut back by 7 bases and J by 4 bases. CDR1 is KGHSH, CDR2 LQKENI, per germline. Supplemented by reference TRBV18 and TRBJ1-1, the full variable domain reads NAGVMQNPRHLVRRRGQEARLRCSPMKGHSHVYWYRQLPEEGLKFMVYLQKENIIDESGMPKERFSAEFPKEGPSILRIQQVVRGDSAAYFCASLLMDRATEAFFGQGTRLTVV.

V gene TRBV28 combines with J gene TRBJ1-2; no definite D call. Trimming pared 5 bases from V and 2 bases from J, leaving 9 bases between. This CDR3 is built from 13 residues. Germline V gene data show CDR1 as MDHEN and CDR2 as SYDVKM. This chain's CDR3 is CASSRGQNYGYTF. CDR3 in DNA: TGTGCCAGCAGTCGTGGCCAAAACTATGGCTACACCTTC.

V usage is TRBV19 and J usage is TRBJ1-2, with D possibly matching TRBD1 (5 bases). CDR1 and CDR2 from the germline V gene are LNHDA and SQIVND (reference sequence). This CDR3 spans 14 amino acids. Trimming took off 7 bases at V and 10 bases at J, with 22 bases between the two ends. CDR3 region: CASTNRGRDGIYTF. CDR3 bases: TGTGCCAGTACCAATCGGGGCAGGGACGGAATCTACACCTTC.

V is TRBV5-1 and J is TRBJ2-2, with 9 bases that match TRBD1. This CDR3 contains 17 residues. After removal of 1 base from V and 6 bases from J, the junction contained 10 bases not matched to a gene. Germline values: CDR1 SGHRS, CDR2 YFSETQ. The DNA for the CDR3 is TGCGCCAGCAGCTTGACGCCGGGACAGGGTTCGTCCGGGGAGCTGTTTTTT. Protein sequence: CASSLTPGQGSSGELFF.

The rearrangement links TRBV18 to TRBJ1-2; no clear D. V was shortened by 1 base and J by 1 base, with 4 bases between the two germline ends. Looked up from germline, CDR1 is KGHSH and CDR2 is LQKENI. The CDR3 spans 13 residues. The CDR3 loop is CASSPQNNYGYTF. CDR3 DNA sequence: TGTGCCAGCTCACCACAGAATAACTATGGCTACACCTTC.

V is TRBV7-9 and J is TRBJ1-1; D is possibly TRBD1 (6 bases). With 3 bases removed from V and 7 bases from J, the gap between germline ends came to 12 bases. Germline lookup yields CDR1 SEHNR and CDR2 FQNEAQ (reference sequence). The CDR3 sequence is 13 residues long. CDR3 sequence reads: CASSFGQRREAFF. The CDR3 nucleotides read TGTGCCAGCAGCTTTGGACAGCGTCGTGAAGCTTTCTTT.

The chain couples TRBV19 to TRBJ1-5, with a possible D match to TRBD1 (5 bases). The ends were cut back, 7 bases at V and 3 bases at J, with 16 bases in the middle. Germline V gene sequence: CDR1 LNHDA, CDR2 SQIVND (reference sequence). The CDR3 runs 15 residues. CDR3 sequence reads: CASNDRDGYNQPQHF. CDR3 nucleotide sequence: TGTGCCAGTAATGACCGGGACGGATACAATCAGCCCCAGCATTTT.

The V gene is TRBV7-2, the J gene TRBJ2-7, with TRBD1 matching 7 bases. This CDR3 has 14 residues. The germline V gene encodes CDR1 SGHTA and CDR2 FQGNSA. J lost 0 bases, V lost 6 bases, and 5 bases had no gene match. The DNA for the CDR3 is TGTGCCAGCAGTCCGGACAGGACCTCCTACGAGCAGTACTTC. Translation: CASSPDRTSYEQYF.

The chain links TRBV7-2 to TRBJ2-7, with 10 bases that match TRBD2. CDR1 is SGHTA and CDR2 is FQGNSA in the germline V gene. The CDR3 is 15 amino acids. Trimming took 5 bases from V and 2 from J; bases not matched to a gene: 6. CDR3 sequence reads: CASSLGLAAAYEQYF. The CDR3 region has the DNA TGTGCCAGCAGCCTCGGACTAGCGGCGGCCTACGAGCAGTACTTC.

The CDR3 sequence is CASSLRQGSTDTQYF. The CDR3 DNA is TGTGCCAGCAGCTTGCGACAGGGGAGCACAGATACGCAGTATTTT. J is TRBJ2-3 and V is TRBV5-4; 8 bases line up with TRBD1. Germline lookup yields CDR1 SGHNT and CDR2 YYREEE (reference sequence). CDR3 length: 15 amino acids. The trim removed 1 base at V and 0 bases at J, leaving 1 base unmatched. Complete variable domain (other parts from reference TRBV5-4 and TRBJ2-3): ETGVTQSPTHLIKTRGQQVTLRCSSQSGHNTVSWYQQALGQGPQFIFQYYREEENGRGNFPPRFSGLQFPNYSSELNVNALELDDSALYLCASSLRQGSTDTQYFGPGTRLTVL.

V is TRBV19 and J is TRBJ2-1, with TRBD2 matching over 7 bases. The CDR3 covers 16 residues. The ends lost 5 bases at V and 4 bases at J; junction bases unmatched: 11. Germline CDR1 LNHDA, CDR2 SQIVND (reference sequence). In DNA form, the CDR3 reads TGTGCCAGTAGTCGATGGGGCGGGAGCATGTACAATGAGCAGTTCTTC. Encoded protein: CASSRWGGSMYNEQFF.

The J gene is TRBJ2-7, the V gene TRBV27; 8 bases agree with TRBD1. The germline CDR1 and CDR2 sequences are MNHEY and SMNVEV (reference sequence). The CDR3 is 15 residues long. V shed 5 bases and J 5 bases; nucleotides not matched to a gene: 11. The CDR3 DNA reads TGTGCCAGCAGTCAAGACAGGGGATACGGGGACGAGCAGTACTTC. It encodes CASSQDRGYGDEQYF.

J is TRBJ2-2 and V is TRBV11-2, with D possibly TRBD2 on 6 matching bases. Germline V gives CDR1 SGHAT, CDR2 FQNNGV. The length of the CDR3 is 16 residues. With 3 bases removed from V and 0 bases from J, the gap between germline ends came to 11 bases. The DNA for the CDR3 is TGTGCCAGCAGCTTTCGACTAGACGCGAACACCGGGGAGCTGTTTTTT. Translating it yields CASSFRLDANTGELFF.

In this sample, this clone turned up once. The V gene is TRBV5-1, the J gene TRBJ1-2; TRBD1 is a possible D gene (5 bases). Germline V gene lookup returns CDR1 SGHRS and CDR2 YFSETQ. This CDR3 contains 14 residues. With 4 bases removed from V and 4 bases from J, the gap between germline ends came to 14 bases. The CDR3 is CASSPGPGSYGYTF. The CDR3 DNA is TGCGCCAGCAGCCCGGGACCAGGGAGCTATGGCTACACCTTC.